The rows below give T cell receptor beta chains drawn from one sample of a study of T cell responses to AZD1222 COVID-19 vaccine. Clones were sequenced by immunoSEQ multiplex PCR, and TCRdb holds only the in-frame ones, with some missing. The sample lists 100,000 to 150,000 clones; more than 80% were seen once. Sample: peripheral blood, taken on day 0 of AZD1222 vaccination. The receptors stem from an adult in good health. The CDR3 runs from the conserved cysteine through the conserved F or W. A D gene is named only where the DNA matches it firmly. A clone size is listed for some rows: how often the clone was seen (once, few, many), or a class if it is expanded.

CAWIYGGTPRGGYTF	TGTGCCTGGATATATGGCGGCACTCCTCGGGGTGGCTACACCTTC	-	-	TRBV30	TRBJ1-2
CASSHLSSGRAAYEQYF	TGTGCCAGCAGCCACCTCTCTAGCGGGAGGGCCGCTTACGAGCAGTACTTC	-	TRBD2	TRBV4-2	TRBJ2-7
CASSFLDTVGAGELFF	TGTGCCAGCAGTTTTCTGGACACGGTGGGGGCCGGGGAGCTGTTTTTT	-	-	TRBV28	TRBJ2-2
CASTSLQVNSYEQYF	TGTGCCAGCACCTCACTACAGGTGAACTCCTACGAGCAGTACTTC	many	-	TRBV11-1	TRBJ2-7
CASSQQGMNTEAFF	TGTGCCAGCAGCCAACAGGGTATGAACACTGAAGCTTTCTTT	-	-	TRBV7-2	TRBJ1-1
CASSLQGQGEAGELFF	TGCGCCAGCAGCTTGCAGGGTCAGGGAGAGGCCGGGGAGCTGTTTTTT	-	-	TRBV5-1	TRBJ2-2
CASSVAQSNSGNTIYF	TGTGCCAGCAGCGTAGCACAGTCCAACTCTGGAAACACCATATATTTT	-	-	TRBV9	TRBJ1-3
CASSTLGTEAFF	TGTGCCAGCTCAACTTTGGGGACTGAAGCTTTCTTT	-	-	TRBV6-5	TRBJ1-1
CASRTSSGGSYEQYF	TGTGCCAGCAGGACTTCAAGCGGGGGGTCCTACGAGCAGTACTTC	-	TRBD2	TRBV3-1/TRBV3-2	TRBJ2-7
CASSQRAGDSPLHF	TGTGCCAGCAGCCAAAGGGCTGGGGATTCACCCCTCCACTTT	-	-	TRBV3-1/TRBV3-2	TRBJ1-6
CASSPPDTVSEQYF	TGTGCCAGCAGTCCACCCGACACGGTCTCCGAGCAGTACTTC	-	-	TRBV28	TRBJ2-7
CASSFSRSSYNEQFF	TGTGCCAGCAGTTTTTCACGAAGCTCCTACAATGAGCAGTTCTTC	-	-	TRBV28	TRBJ2-1
CASSWDVPYGYTF	TGTGCCAGCAGCTGGGACGTGCCCTATGGCTACACCTTC	-	-	TRBV28	TRBJ1-2
CASSRRRKREGHADTQYF	TGTGCCAGCAGCCGCAGGCGGAAGCGGGAGGGTCATGCAGATACGCAGTATTTT	-	TRBD2	TRBV7-9	TRBJ2-3
CASSEDPGATQYF	TGCGCCAGCAGTGAGGACCCGGGGGCTACCCAGTACTTC	-	-	TRBV10-1	TRBJ2-5
CASRGTGSNYGYTF	TGTGCCAGCCGGGGAACAGGTTCCAACTATGGCTACACCTTC	-	-	TRBV19	TRBJ1-2
CAKGCGLPDTQYF	TGTGCCAAGGGATGCGGGCTCCCAGATACGCAGTATTTT	-	-	TRBV6-7	TRBJ2-3
CASSFGRSTSTDTQYF	TGTGCCAGCAGTTTTGGCAGGTCAACTAGCACAGATACGCAGTATTTT	-	-	TRBV27	TRBJ2-3
CASSLDHTDTQYF	TGCGCCAGCAGCTTAGACCACACAGATACGCAGTATTTT	-	-	TRBV5-1	TRBJ2-3
CASSPPGTVRTGYTF	TGTGCCAGCAGCCCCCCCGGGACGGTGCGAACGGGCTACACCTTC	-	-	TRBV7-2	TRBJ1-2
CASSLSSHSYEQYF	TGTGCCAGCAGCTTAAGCAGCCACTCCTACGAGCAGTACTTC	-	-	TRBV7-2	TRBJ2-7
CASSPGRGGAFF	TGTGCCAGCAGCCCAGGTCGGGGGGGAGCTTTCTTT	-	-	TRBV5-6	TRBJ1-1
CASSQDGGPNRAGGEQYF	TGCGCCAGCAGCCAAGATGGGGGCCCGAACAGGGCTGGGGGGGAGCAGTACTTC	-	-	TRBV4-3	TRBJ2-7
CASSSLKGLVGTQYF	TGTGCCAGCAGCTCACTGAAGGGGCTAGTGGGTACGCAGTATTTT	few	-	TRBV11-2	TRBJ2-3
CASSRTDGNTEAFF	TGCGCCAGCAGCAGGACGGACGGAAACACTGAAGCTTTCTTT	-	-	TRBV10-2	TRBJ1-1
CASSPTGGLLSPLHF	TGTGCCAGCAGCCCTACAGGGGGCTTGCTCTCACCCCTCCACTTT	-	TRBD1	TRBV14	TRBJ1-6
CASSLAGPTPYNEQFF	TGTGCCAGCAGCTTAGCTGGACCGACTCCCTACAATGAGCAGTTCTTC	-	-	TRBV7-2	TRBJ2-1
CASSPGEDNYGYTF	TGTGCCAGCTCACCGGGGGAGGATAACTATGGCTACACCTTC	-	-	TRBV18	TRBJ1-2
CASSLVAGRGYTF	TGTGCCAGCAGCTTGGTTGCGGGCCGGGGCTACACCTTC	few	-	TRBV5-6	TRBJ1-2
CASSLEGGTGDTQYF	TGTGCCAGCAGCTTGGAAGGGGGGACGGGGGATACGCAGTATTTT	-	-	TRBV5-4	TRBJ2-3
CASSQKPQGVGGYTF	TGTGCCAGCAGCCAAAAGCCGCAGGGAGTAGGGGGCTACACCTTC	-	-	TRBV14	TRBJ1-2
CASDRWGSGNTIYF	TGTGCCAGCGACCGGTGGGGGTCTGGAAACACCATATATTTT	-	-	TRBV14	TRBJ1-3
CASSPIAGGPSEQYF	TGTGCCAGCAGCCCTATAGCGGGGGGGCCCTCCGAGCAGTACTTC	-	TRBD2	TRBV7-3	TRBJ2-7
CASGLARKKIQVNNEKLFF	TGTGCTAGTGGTTTGGCTCGGAAAAAGATACAGGTCAATAACGAAAAACTGTTTTTT	-	-	TRBV12-5	TRBJ1-4
CASSLEKNTEAFF	TGTGCCAGCAGCTTGGAAAAGAACACTGAAGCTTTCTTT	few	-	TRBV5-8	TRBJ1-1
CASSETVQNEKLFF	TGCGCCAGCAGCGAGACGGTCCAAAATGAAAAACTGTTTTTT	-	-	TRBV5-1	TRBJ1-4
CASSSDSILNTEAFF	TGTGCCAGCAGCTCAGACAGCATATTGAACACTGAAGCTTTCTTT	once	-	TRBV5-6	TRBJ1-1
CASRGYGTADNEQFF	TGCGCCAGCAGGGGGTATGGGACAGCCGACAATGAGCAGTTCTTC	medium-sized	TRBD1	TRBV4-1	TRBJ2-1
CASSPSGGNTIYF	TGTGCCAGCTCCCCCTCCGGTGGAAACACCATATATTTT	once	-	TRBV28	TRBJ1-3
CASSSSGQAGYTF	TGTGCCAGCAGCTCCTCGGGGCAGGCAGGCTACACCTTC	-	-	TRBV5-5	TRBJ1-2
CASSSSPSYGQQRRDNEQFF	TGTGCCAGCAGTTCCTCACCATCCTACGGACAGCAAAGGCGAGACAATGAGCAGTTCTTC	-	-	TRBV27	TRBJ2-1
CASSSIDQPQHF	TGTGCCAGCAGTAGTATAGATCAGCCCCAGCATTTT	-	-	TRBV6-6	TRBJ1-5
CASSQGGISGNTIYF	TGTGCCAGCAGCCAAGGGGGAATCTCTGGAAACACCATATATTTT	-	-	TRBV7-3	TRBJ1-3
CASSLDPRAGETQYF	TGTGCCAGCAGCTTGGATCCCAGGGCTGGAGAGACCCAGTACTTC	-	-	TRBV11-2	TRBJ2-5
CASISPQGVDTQYF	TGTGCCAGCATTTCGCCGCAGGGGGTCGATACGCAGTATTTT	-	TRBD1	TRBV6-5	TRBJ2-3
CASSLDPGSDEQFF	TGTGCCAGCAGCTTAGATCCGGGGAGCGATGAGCAGTTCTTC	-	-	TRBV11-2	TRBJ2-1
CASSYGSSGVVGEQYF	TGTGCCAGCAGTTACGGCAGTAGCGGAGTGGTTGGCGAGCAGTACTTC	-	-	TRBV6-2/TRBV6-3	TRBJ2-7
CASSGRDLPSSPQFF	TGTGCCAGCAGCGGCCGGGACCTACCCTCCAGTCCGCAGTTCTTC	few	-	TRBV2	TRBJ2-1
CASSFGVQPGVYQETQYF	TGTGCCAGCAGTTTCGGGGTGCAACCGGGGGTGTACCAAGAGACCCAGTACTTC	-	-	TRBV28	TRBJ2-5
CASRQGANTEAFF	TGTGCCAGCCGGCAGGGGGCTAACACTGAAGCTTTCTTT	-	TRBD1	TRBV18	TRBJ1-1
CASSPLTLRGGNEQFF	TGTGCCAGCAGCCCCCTAACTTTGCGGGGGGGCAATGAGCAGTTCTTC	-	TRBD2	TRBV5-4	TRBJ2-1
CASSQVAVRHNEQFF	TGTGCCAGCAGCCAAGTCGCAGTACGGCACAATGAGCAGTTCTTC	-	-	TRBV3-1/TRBV3-2	TRBJ2-1
CASSHGDLRRAFF	TGTGCCAGCAGCCACGGGGACCTCCGACGGGCTTTCTTT	-	-	TRBV5-6	TRBJ1-1
CAISARQVLYGYTF	TGTGCCATCAGTGCTAGACAGGTACTCTATGGCTACACCTTC	-	-	TRBV10-3	TRBJ1-2
CSVQGGAPNQPQHF	TGCAGCGTTCAAGGAGGGGCACCCAATCAGCCCCAGCATTTT	-	-	TRBV29-1	TRBJ1-5
CASSLLNRGNRDYYNEQFF	TGCGCCAGCAGCTTGTTAAATAGGGGTAACAGGGATTACTACAATGAGCAGTTCTTC	once	-	TRBV5-1	TRBJ2-1